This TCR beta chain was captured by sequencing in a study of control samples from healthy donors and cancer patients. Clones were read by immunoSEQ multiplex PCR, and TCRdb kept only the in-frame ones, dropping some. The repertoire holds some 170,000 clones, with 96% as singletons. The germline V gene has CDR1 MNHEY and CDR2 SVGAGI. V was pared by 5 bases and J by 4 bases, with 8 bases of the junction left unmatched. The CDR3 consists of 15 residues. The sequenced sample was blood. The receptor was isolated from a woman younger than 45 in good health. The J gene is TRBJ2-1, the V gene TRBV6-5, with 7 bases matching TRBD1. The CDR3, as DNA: TGTGCCAGCAGTCTCCGGGACAGCCTATACAATGAGCAGTTCTTC. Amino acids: CASSLRDSLYNEQFF.